This T cell receptor beta chain was identified in a study of T cell responses to AZD1222 COVID-19 vaccine. This CDR3 has 14 residues. CDR1 and CDR2 (germline): KGHSH, LQKENI. Trimming removed 4 bases from V and 6 bases from J; junction bases left unmatched: 7. Data came from immunoSEQ multiplex PCR; TCRdb stores just in-frame clones and leaves some out. The table lists tens of thousands of clones, about 88% of them singletons, with over 15% in the top ten. The input for sequencing was peripheral blood, taken on day 0 of AZD1222 vaccination. The chain links TRBV18 to TRBJ1-2; 8 positions match TRBD1. This sequence originates from an adult in good health. CDR3 sequence: CASSRGRGHDGYTF. In DNA, the CDR3 is TGTGCCAGCTCACGGGGCAGGGGGCATGATGGCTACACCTTC.